Sequencing of this TCR beta chain was carried out in a study of cytomegalovirus exposure and HLA in healthy donors. Use of 60 Vbeta and 13 Jbeta primers characterized the PCR. Using immunoSEQ multiplex PCR, the repertoire was profiled, and TCRdb retains in-frame clones only, with some absent. The sample consists of 130,000 or so clones, roughly three quarters of them appearing once. The V and J ends lost 3 bases and 2 bases, in that order; junction bases with no gene match: 3. The CDR3 is 14 amino acids. Germline CDR1 and CDR2: SGHAT and FQNNGV. The gene calls are TRBV11-2 and TRBJ2-5; 7 positions match TRBD1. The sequence came from a woman aged 55-75 years in good health and CMV-seronegative. The sequenced material came from PBMCs. CDR3 loop: CASSFRGRQETQYF. The CDR3 DNA sequence: TGTGCCAGCAGCTTTAGGGGGCGTCAAGAGACCCAGTACTTC. Complete variable domain (other parts from reference TRBV11-2 and TRBJ2-5): EAGVAQSPRYKIIEKRQSVAFWCNPISGHATLYWYQQILGQGPKLLIQFQNNGVVDDSQLPKDRFSAERLKGVDSTLKIQPAKLEDSAVYLCASSFRGRQETQYFGPGTRLLVL.